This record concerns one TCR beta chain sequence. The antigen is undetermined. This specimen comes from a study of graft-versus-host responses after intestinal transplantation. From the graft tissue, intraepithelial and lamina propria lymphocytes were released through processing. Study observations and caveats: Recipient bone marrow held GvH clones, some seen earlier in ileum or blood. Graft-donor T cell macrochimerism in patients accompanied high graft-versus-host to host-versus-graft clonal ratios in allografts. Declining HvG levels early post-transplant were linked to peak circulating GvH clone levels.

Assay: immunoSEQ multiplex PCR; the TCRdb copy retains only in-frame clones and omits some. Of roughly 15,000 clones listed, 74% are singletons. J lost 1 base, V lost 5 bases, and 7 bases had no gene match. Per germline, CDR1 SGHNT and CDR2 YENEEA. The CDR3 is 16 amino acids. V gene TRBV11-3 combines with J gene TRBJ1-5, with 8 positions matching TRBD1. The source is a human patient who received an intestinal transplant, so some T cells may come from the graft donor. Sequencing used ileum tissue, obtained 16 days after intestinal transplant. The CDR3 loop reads CASSTRQGSSNQPQHF. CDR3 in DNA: TGTGCCAGCAGCACCAGACAGGGGTCGAGCAATCAGCCCCAGCATTTT.